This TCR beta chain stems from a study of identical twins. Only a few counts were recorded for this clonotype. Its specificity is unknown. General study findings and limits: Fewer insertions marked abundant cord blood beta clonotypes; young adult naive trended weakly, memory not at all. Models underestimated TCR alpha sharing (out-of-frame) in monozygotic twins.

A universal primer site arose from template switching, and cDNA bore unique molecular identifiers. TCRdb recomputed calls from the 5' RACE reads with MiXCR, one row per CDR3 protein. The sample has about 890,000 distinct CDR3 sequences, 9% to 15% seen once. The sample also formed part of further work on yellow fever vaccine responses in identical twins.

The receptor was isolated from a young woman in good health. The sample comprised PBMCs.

The DNA of the CDR3 is TGTGCCAGCAGTGATTTCAGGCACTACGGTGTAAGTGAGCAGTTCTTC. It translates to CASSDFRHYGVSEQFF. The rearrangement links TRBV6-4 to TRBJ2-1; D unclear. Trimming stripped 3 bases from V and 9 bases from J, with 21 bases between. CDR3 size: 16 residues. CDR1 and CDR2 (germline): MRHNA, SNTAGT.